Listed below are T cell receptor beta chains from one sample, sequenced in a study of CD8+CD57+ T cells in acquired aplastic anemia. TCRdb re-called the reads through MiXCR, storing one row per CDR3 protein. The table shows about 180,000 distinct CDR3 sequences, with around 50% occurring only once. Material: sorted CD4+, CD8+, or CD8+CD57+ T cells (not recorded which) from PBMCs. These receptors came from a human donor with aplastic anemia. Both conserved end residues are part of each CDR3. The D gene is left open where the match is weak. Where a row states a size, it is once, few, many or the class of an expanded clone; other rows omit it.

len: 12
abundance: many
j_gene: TRBJ1-5
v_gene: TRBV2
d_gene: NA
CDR3nt: TGTGCCAGCAGTGTCCCCCAGGGCCTACTGCATTTT
CDR3aa: CASSVPQGLLHF

len: 15
abundance: many
j_gene: TRBJ2-7
v_gene: TRBV7-3
d_gene: NA
CDR3nt: TGTGCCAGCAGCTTAGGAGCGGCGAGCTCCTACGAGCAGTACTTC
CDR3aa: CASSLGAASSYEQYF

len: 13
abundance: few
j_gene: TRBJ2-2
v_gene: TRBV6-2/TRBV6-3
d_gene: NA
CDR3nt: TGTGCCAGCAGGAGGCAGGGGACCGGGGAGCTGTTTTTT
CDR3aa: CASRRQGTGELFF

len: 14
abundance: once
j_gene: TRBJ2-2
v_gene: TRBV19
d_gene: TRBD1
CDR3nt: TGTGCCAGTAGCTGGACAGGGGGCACCGGGGAGCTGTTTTTT
CDR3aa: CASSWTGGTGELFF

len: 16
abundance: NA
j_gene: TRBJ2-3
v_gene: TRBV5-1
d_gene: NA
CDR3nt: TGCGCCAGCAGCCCCCCGGGGGCGGGGAGCACAGATACGCAGTATTTT
CDR3aa: CASSPPGAGSTDTQYF

len: 14
abundance: few
j_gene: TRBJ1-5
v_gene: TRBV6-2/TRBV6-3
d_gene: NA
CDR3nt: TGTGCCAGCAGGGACCCCACGGGTGGTCAGCCCCAGCATTTT
CDR3aa: CASRDPTGGQPQHF

len: 14
abundance: NA
j_gene: TRBJ2-1
v_gene: TRBV7-3
d_gene: NA
CDR3nt: TGTGCCAGCAGCCCCTTGGGGGGTCACAATGAGCAGTTCTTC
CDR3aa: CASSPLGGHNEQFF

len: 12
abundance: NA
j_gene: TRBJ1-1
v_gene: TRBV5-4
d_gene: NA
CDR3nt: TGTGCCAGCAGCTTGGACAGTACTGAAGCTTTCTTT
CDR3aa: CASSLDSTEAFF

len: 15
abundance: NA
j_gene: TRBJ2-7
v_gene: TRBV29-1
d_gene: TRBD1
CDR3nt: TGCAGCGTCGACCCGGGACAGGGGAGCGTCGACGAGCAGTACTTC
CDR3aa: CSVDPGQGSVDEQYF

len: 20
abundance: NA
j_gene: TRBJ2-1
v_gene: TRBV25-1
d_gene: TRBD2
CDR3nt: TGTGCCAGCAGTGACCCCAGGGGTAGCGGGAGGGCTCCCTCCTACAATGAGCAGTTCTTC
CDR3aa: CASSDPRGSGRAPSYNEQFF

len: 16
abundance: many
j_gene: TRBJ1-6
v_gene: TRBV19
d_gene: TRBD1
CDR3nt: TGTGCCAGTTCCACTCGGACAGGGTCCTATAATTCACCCCTCCACTTT
CDR3aa: CASSTRTGSYNSPLHF

len: 13
abundance: NA
j_gene: TRBJ2-3
v_gene: TRBV2
d_gene: TRBD2
CDR3nt: TGTGCCAGCAGTGTGCAGATTAGCGGGAGGGCCCATTTT
CDR3aa: CASSVQISGRAHF

len: 14
abundance: NA
j_gene: TRBJ2-7
v_gene: TRBV19
d_gene: TRBD1
CDR3nt: TGTGCCAGTAGCCCGACAGGGGAGACCTACGAGCAGTACTTC
CDR3aa: CASSPTGETYEQYF

len: 15
abundance: NA
j_gene: TRBJ2-7
v_gene: TRBV19
d_gene: NA
CDR3nt: TGTGCCAGTAGTATAGGACAGCCGAGCTCCTACGAGCAGTACTTC
CDR3aa: CASSIGQPSSYEQYF

len: 18
abundance: NA
j_gene: TRBJ2-3
v_gene: TRBV5-4
d_gene: TRBD2
CDR3nt: TGTGCCAGCAGCTTCCTCGGACTAGCGGGGACTAGCACAGATACGCAGTATTTT
CDR3aa: CASSFLGLAGTSTDTQYF

len: 16
abundance: many
j_gene: TRBJ1-5
v_gene: TRBV19
d_gene: NA
CDR3nt: TGTGCCAGTAGGGTGAGAGGGGGAGATAGCAATCAGCCCCAGCATTTT
CDR3aa: CASRVRGGDSNQPQHF

len: 13
abundance: few
j_gene: TRBJ2-7
v_gene: TRBV30
d_gene: TRBD2
CDR3nt: TGTGCCGTGACTAGCCCCCCCTCCTACGAGCAGTACTTC
CDR3aa: CAVTSPPSYEQYF

len: 24
abundance: NA
j_gene: TRBJ1-5
v_gene: TRBV12-3/TRBV12-4
d_gene: NA
CDR3nt: NA
CDR3aa: CASNGQGLGEQYFGPGGLNQPQHF

len: 16
abundance: many
j_gene: TRBJ2-3
v_gene: TRBV9
d_gene: TRBD2
CDR3nt: TGTGCCAGCAGCGGGACTAGCGCACTTCCTACAGATACGCAGTATTTT
CDR3aa: CASSGTSALPTDTQYF

len: 13
abundance: NA
j_gene: TRBJ2-2
v_gene: TRBV5-1
d_gene: NA
CDR3nt: TGCGCCAGCCGTTCGTCGGGGATCGGGGAGCTGTTTTTT
CDR3aa: CASRSSGIGELFF

len: 12
abundance: many
j_gene: TRBJ1-1
v_gene: TRBV12-3/TRBV12-4
d_gene: NA
CDR3nt: TGTGCCAGCCTCAGAAGCTCCACTGAAGCTTTCTTT
CDR3aa: CASLRSSTEAFF

len: 15
abundance: many
j_gene: TRBJ2-1
v_gene: TRBV19
d_gene: NA
CDR3nt: TGTGCCAGTAGTATCGGCGCGGGGAGCTACAATGAGCAGTTCTTC
CDR3aa: CASSIGAGSYNEQFF

len: 16
abundance: NA
j_gene: TRBJ2-7
v_gene: TRBV10-3
d_gene: NA
CDR3nt: TGTGCCATCAGCCCTGGGACAGCCGGGGGCCCCTACGAGCAGTACTTC
CDR3aa: CAISPGTAGGPYEQYF

len: 15
abundance: NA
j_gene: TRBJ2-7
v_gene: TRBV19
d_gene: TRBD2
CDR3nt: TGTGCCAGTAAGGGACTAGCGGGGGGGCCAGGCGAGCAGTACTTC
CDR3aa: CASKGLAGGPGEQYF

len: 12
abundance: NA
j_gene: TRBJ2-1
v_gene: TRBV7-9
d_gene: NA
CDR3nt: TGTGCCATTTACAACTCCTACAATGAGCAGTTCTTC
CDR3aa: CAIYNSYNEQFF

len: 16
abundance: NA
j_gene: TRBJ2-6
v_gene: TRBV15
d_gene: NA
CDR3nt: TGTGCCACCAGCAGAGGCCAGGCCTCTGGGGCCAACGTCCTGACTTTC
CDR3aa: CATSRGQASGANVLTF

len: 16
abundance: once
j_gene: TRBJ2-5
v_gene: TRBV9
d_gene: TRBD2
CDR3nt: TGTGCCAGCAGCGTAGGTCCTAGCGGGAGTGAAGAGACCCAGTACTTC
CDR3aa: CASSVGPSGSEETQYF

len: 18
abundance: many
j_gene: TRBJ1-5
v_gene: TRBV20-1
d_gene: NA
CDR3nt: TGCAGTGCCCACCATGTTCTAGGGGCGGGCATGGGCAATCAGCCCCAGCATTTT
CDR3aa: CSAHHVLGAGMGNQPQHF

len: 11
abundance: NA
j_gene: TRBJ1-5
v_gene: TRBV29-1
d_gene: NA
CDR3nt: TGCAGCGTTGAAGGGGGCCGGACCCAGCATTTT
CDR3aa: CSVEGGRTQHF

len: 14
abundance: NA
j_gene: TRBJ2-5
v_gene: TRBV19
d_gene: TRBD1
CDR3nt: TGTGCCAGTAATACAGGGGGCGAATTGGAGACCCAGTACTTC
CDR3aa: CASNTGGELETQYF

len: 16
abundance: few
j_gene: TRBJ2-1
v_gene: TRBV15
d_gene: NA
CDR3nt: TGTGCCACCAGCAGACCTGACTCGGACCGATACAATGAGCAGTTCTTC
CDR3aa: CATSRPDSDRYNEQFF

len: 13
abundance: NA
j_gene: TRBJ2-2
v_gene: TRBV6-1
d_gene: NA
CDR3nt: TGTGCCAGCAGCTCTCCCGGAACCGGGGAGCTGTTTTTT
CDR3aa: CASSSPGTGELFF

len: 11
abundance: NA
j_gene: TRBJ2-1
v_gene: TRBV25-1
d_gene: NA
CDR3nt: TGTGCCAGCAGTGCTTCCTCGGGGCAGCTCTTC
CDR3aa: CASSASSGQLF

len: 17
abundance: NA
j_gene: TRBJ2-7
v_gene: TRBV25-1
d_gene: NA
CDR3nt: TGTGCCAGCAGCACACCCCCAACTGGGGAGAGCTCCTACGAGCAGTACTTC
CDR3aa: CASSTPPTGESSYEQYF

len: 15
abundance: NA
j_gene: TRBJ1-4
v_gene: TRBV2
d_gene: TRBD1
CDR3nt: TGTGCCAGCAAAGGGGGCGGGGGTCCGGATGAAAAACTGTTTTTT
CDR3aa: CASKGGGGPDEKLFF

len: 15
abundance: many
j_gene: TRBJ1-3
v_gene: TRBV4-2
d_gene: TRBD1
CDR3nt: TGTGCCAGCAGCCCGACAGGGGGGACTGGAAACACCATATATTTT
CDR3aa: CASSPTGGTGNTIYF

len: 15
abundance: NA
j_gene: TRBJ2-5
v_gene: TRBV2
d_gene: TRBD1
CDR3nt: TGTGCCAGCAGTGAGGTCCGGACAGGCCAAGAGACCCAGTACTTC
CDR3aa: CASSEVRTGQETQYF

len: 14
abundance: few
j_gene: TRBJ2-2
v_gene: TRBV7-3
d_gene: TRBD1
CDR3nt: TGTGCCAGCAGCACGGGACAGGTCACCGGGGAGCTGTTTTTT
CDR3aa: CASSTGQVTGELFF

len: 15
abundance: once
j_gene: TRBJ1-1
v_gene: TRBV5-1
d_gene: NA
CDR3nt: TGCGCCAGCAGCTCGGACGTTTCGGGGAACACTGAAGCTTTCTTT
CDR3aa: CASSSDVSGNTEAFF

len: 11
abundance: few
j_gene: TRBJ1-1
v_gene: TRBV2
d_gene: NA
CDR3nt: TGTGCCAGCAGTCCAAACACTGAAGCTTTCTTT
CDR3aa: CASSPNTEAFF

len: 14
abundance: many
j_gene: TRBJ2-5
v_gene: TRBV7-2
d_gene: TRBD2
CDR3nt: TGTGCCAGCAGCTTAAGCGGGGGCCAAGAGACCCAGTACTTC
CDR3aa: CASSLSGGQETQYF

len: 14
abundance: NA
j_gene: TRBJ2-5
v_gene: TRBV5-5
d_gene: NA
CDR3nt: TGTGCCAGCAGCTTGGCGACGGCTCTCGGGGCCCAGTACTTC
CDR3aa: CASSLATALGAQYF

len: 16
abundance: few
j_gene: TRBJ1-2
v_gene: TRBV20-1
d_gene: NA
CDR3nt: TGCAGTGCTAGAGATCTCGCGCGGGGGACGGGTAATGGCTACACCTTC
CDR3aa: CSARDLARGTGNGYTF

len: 15
abundance: once
j_gene: TRBJ2-7
v_gene: TRBV15
d_gene: TRBD2
CDR3nt: TGTGCCACCAGCAGAGATGTGCGGGGGGGCCACGAGCAGTACTTC
CDR3aa: CATSRDVRGGHEQYF

len: 14
abundance: NA
j_gene: TRBJ1-5
v_gene: TRBV2
d_gene: TRBD1
CDR3nt: TGTGCCAGCAGTGCCGGGACAGTCAATCAGCCCCAGCATTTT
CDR3aa: CASSAGTVNQPQHF

len: 15
abundance: NA
j_gene: TRBJ1-1
v_gene: TRBV19
d_gene: NA
CDR3nt: TGTGCCAGTACCACGACATGGGGTGCGGACACTGAAGCTTTCTTT
CDR3aa: CASTTTWGADTEAFF

len: 16
abundance: many
j_gene: TRBJ1-3
v_gene: TRBV15
d_gene: NA
CDR3nt: TGTGCCACCAGCAGAGATTACGGGAGCTCTGGAAACACCATATATTTT
CDR3aa: CATSRDYGSSGNTIYF

len: 16
abundance: NA
j_gene: TRBJ2-5
v_gene: TRBV6-2/TRBV6-3
d_gene: TRBD1
CDR3nt: TGTGCCAGCAGCCTACCGGGGACAGGGGAACAAGAGACCCAGTACTTC
CDR3aa: CASSLPGTGEQETQYF

len: 14
abundance: NA
j_gene: TRBJ1-2
v_gene: TRBV15
d_gene: NA
CDR3nt: TGTGCCACCAGCAGAGCAGAGGGCTACTATGGCTACACCTTC
CDR3aa: CATSRAEGYYGYTF

len: 15
abundance: few
j_gene: TRBJ2-1
v_gene: TRBV29-1
d_gene: TRBD2
CDR3nt: TGCAGCGCCGCGACTAGCGGGAGGTCCTACAATGAGCAGTTCTTC
CDR3aa: CSAATSGRSYNEQFF

len: 14
abundance: many
j_gene: TRBJ2-7
v_gene: TRBV11-2
d_gene: TRBD1
CDR3nt: TGTGCCAGCAGCTTTAAAGCAGGGGGCTACGAGCAGTACTTC
CDR3aa: CASSFKAGGYEQYF

len: 14
abundance: few
j_gene: TRBJ2-7
v_gene: TRBV15
d_gene: NA
CDR3nt: TGTGCCACCAGCAGAGATTCCCCGTCATACGAGCAGTACTTC
CDR3aa: CATSRDSPSYEQYF

len: 15
abundance: few
j_gene: TRBJ2-5
v_gene: TRBV20-1
d_gene: TRBD2
CDR3nt: TGCAGTGCTACTGCCCTAGGGACTAGCGGAGGGACCCAGTACTTC
CDR3aa: CSATALGTSGGTQYF

len: 16
abundance: few
j_gene: TRBJ2-2
v_gene: TRBV12-5
d_gene: TRBD1
CDR3nt: TGTGCTAGTGGTCCGGGACAGGGAAAGGACACCGGGGAGCTGTTTTTT
CDR3aa: CASGPGQGKDTGELFF

len: 12
abundance: NA
j_gene: TRBJ1-1
v_gene: TRBV7-9
d_gene: NA
CDR3nt: TGTGCCAGCAGTGCAGGGGACACTGAAGCTTTCTTT
CDR3aa: CASSAGDTEAFF

len: 16
abundance: NA
j_gene: TRBJ1-6
v_gene: TRBV19
d_gene: NA
CDR3nt: TGTGCCAGTAGTATTATGGCACAGAATCTTCGTCGCCCCCTCCACTTT
CDR3aa: CASSIMAQNLRRPLHF

len: 15
abundance: many
j_gene: TRBJ2-5
v_gene: TRBV5-1
d_gene: NA
CDR3nt: TGCGCCAGCAGCTTGGCCATGGGTGGACCAGAGACCCAGTACTTC
CDR3aa: CASSLAMGGPETQYF

len: 14
abundance: many
j_gene: TRBJ2-7
v_gene: TRBV20-1
d_gene: TRBD1
CDR3nt: TGCAGTGCCTCCTGGGACAGGGGGCTTTACGAGCAGTACTTC
CDR3aa: CSASWDRGLYEQYF

len: 15
abundance: many
j_gene: TRBJ2-3
v_gene: TRBV20-1
d_gene: TRBD2
CDR3nt: TGCAGTGCTAGATTCTCGCGGGAGGTCACAGATACGCAGTATTTT
CDR3aa: CSARFSREVTDTQYF